The source of this T cell receptor (beta chain) is a study of human T cells and chemical hapten exposure. Study results and caveats: Alopecia affecting every donor means their immune response may not match healthy people's.

As for time point: pre-sensitization, week 0. Treatment here: therapeutic diphenylcyclopropenone sensitization with weekly scalp DPC. CDR1 is LNHNV, CDR2 YYDKDF, per germline (reference sequence). V lost 0 bases, J lost 4 bases, and 9 bases lay in between. This CDR3 contains 15 residues. This clonotype has a count of ten or more. The target antigen is unknown. A single record per CDR3 protein comes from TCRdb applying MiXCR to the RACE reads. The data show roughly 90,000 distinct CDR3 sequences, approximately 9.9% seen once. The gene calls are TRBV15 and TRBJ1-4; D gene uncertain. Source: whole blood, taken in connection with sensitization to the hapten diphenylcyclopropenone (DPC). This TCR came from a middle-aged woman with alopecia areata. Some clones in this sample may be carry-over from other donors' samples. The CDR3 protein is CATSRDSSFNEKLFF. CDR3 DNA sequence: TGTGCCACCAGCAGAGATTCAAGCTTTAATGAAAAACTGTTTTTT. The full variable domain, its missing parts supplied by reference TRBV15 and TRBJ1-4, is DAMVIQNPRYQVTQFGKPVTLSCSQTLNHNVMYWYQQKSSQAPKLLFHYYDKDFNNEADTPDNFQSRRPNTSFCFLDIRSPGLGDTAMYLCATSRDSSFNEKLFFGSGTQLSVL.